This T cell receptor beta chain was recovered during a study of T cell responses to AZD1222 COVID-19 vaccine. Whole-study findings and limits: Spike-spanning, vaccine-associated CD4 TCRs were dominant at 160-218 and 743-854.

This table comes from immunoSEQ multiplex PCR, and its TCRdb copy is limited to in-frame clones, with some not included. The profile shows 160,000 or so clones, under 95% of them singletons. V dropped 1 base and J dropped 0; count of bases not matched to a gene: 5. The CDR3 is 17 residues long. Germline CDR1 reads KGHSH; CDR2 reads LQKENI. As regards this clone: As yet, its antigen is unknown.

The sample was peripheral blood, taken on day 0 of MenACWY control vaccination. The sequence came from an adult in good health. The V gene is TRBV18, the J gene TRBJ1-3; 8 nucleotides agree with TRBD1. DNA for the CDR3: TGTGCCAGCTCACCACAGGGACAGGCGAGCTCTGGAAACACCATATATTTT. Encoded protein: CASSPQGQASSGNTIYF.